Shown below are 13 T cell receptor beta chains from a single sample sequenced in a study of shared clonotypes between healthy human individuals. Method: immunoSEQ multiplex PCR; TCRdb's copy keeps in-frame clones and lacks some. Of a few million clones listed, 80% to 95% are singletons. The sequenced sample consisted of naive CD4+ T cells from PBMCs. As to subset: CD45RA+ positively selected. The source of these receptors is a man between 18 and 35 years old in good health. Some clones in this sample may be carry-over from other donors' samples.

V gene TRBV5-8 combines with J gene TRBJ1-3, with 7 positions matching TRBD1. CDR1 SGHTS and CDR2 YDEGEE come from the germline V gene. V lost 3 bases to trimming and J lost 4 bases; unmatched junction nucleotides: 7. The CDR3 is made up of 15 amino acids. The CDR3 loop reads CASSSLQGFGNTIYF. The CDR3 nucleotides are TGTGCCAGCAGCTCCTTACAGGGGTTCGGAAACACCATATATTTT.

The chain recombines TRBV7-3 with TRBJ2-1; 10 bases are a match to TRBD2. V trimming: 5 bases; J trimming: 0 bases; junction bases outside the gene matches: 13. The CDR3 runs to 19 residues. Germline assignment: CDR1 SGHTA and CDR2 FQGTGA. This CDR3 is CASSRAPAGGGISYNEQFF. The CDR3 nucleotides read TGTGCCAGCAGCCGAGCGCCAGCGGGAGGGGGGATCTCCTACAATGAGCAGTTCTTC.

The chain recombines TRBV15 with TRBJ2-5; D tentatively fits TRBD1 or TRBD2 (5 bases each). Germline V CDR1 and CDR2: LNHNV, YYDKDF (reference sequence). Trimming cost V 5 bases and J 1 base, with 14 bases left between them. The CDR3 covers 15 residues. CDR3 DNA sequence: TGTGCCACCAGCTTAGGGACCCACTCCCAAGAGACCCAGTACTTC. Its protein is CATSLGTHSQETQYF.

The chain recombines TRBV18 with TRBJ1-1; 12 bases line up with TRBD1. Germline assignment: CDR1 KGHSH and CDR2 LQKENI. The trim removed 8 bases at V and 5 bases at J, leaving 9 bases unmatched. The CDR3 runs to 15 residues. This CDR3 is CASPPGQGALTEAFF. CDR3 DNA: TGTGCCAGCCCCCCGGGACAGGGGGCCCTAACTGAAGCTTTCTTT.

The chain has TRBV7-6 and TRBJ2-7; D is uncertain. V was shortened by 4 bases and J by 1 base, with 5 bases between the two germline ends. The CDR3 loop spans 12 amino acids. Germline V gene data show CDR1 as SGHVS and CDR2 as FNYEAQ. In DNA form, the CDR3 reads TGTGCCAGCAGCTCCTATTCCTACGAGCAGTACTTC. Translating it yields CASSSYSYEQYF.

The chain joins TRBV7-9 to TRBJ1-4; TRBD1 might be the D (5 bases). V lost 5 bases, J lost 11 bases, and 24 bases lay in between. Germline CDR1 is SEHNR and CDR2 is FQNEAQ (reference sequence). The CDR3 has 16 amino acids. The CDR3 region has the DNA TGTGCCAGCAGCCTTTTCGGGTCCCAGGGAGCGTTGAAACTGTTTTTT. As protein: CASSLFGSQGALKLFF.

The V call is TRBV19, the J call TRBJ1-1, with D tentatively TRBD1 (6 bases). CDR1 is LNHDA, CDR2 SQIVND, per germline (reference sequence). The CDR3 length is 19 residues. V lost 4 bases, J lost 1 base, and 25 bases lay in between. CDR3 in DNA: TGTGCCAGTAGTACCCCACGGGGGATACAGGGAATCCGGAACACTGAAGCTTTCTTT. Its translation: CASSTPRGIQGIRNTEAFF.

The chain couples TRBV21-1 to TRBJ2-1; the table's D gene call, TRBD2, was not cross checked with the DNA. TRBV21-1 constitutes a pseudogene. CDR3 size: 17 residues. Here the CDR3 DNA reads TGTGCCAGCAGCAAAACCGCCGGGACTAGCGGAATCAATGAACAGTTCTTC. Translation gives CASSKTAGTSGINEQFF.

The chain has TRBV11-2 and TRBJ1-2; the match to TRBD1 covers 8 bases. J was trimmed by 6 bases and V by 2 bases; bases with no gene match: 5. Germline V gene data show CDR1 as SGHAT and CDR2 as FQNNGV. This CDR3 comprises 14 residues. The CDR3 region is CASSLQRTGNGYTF. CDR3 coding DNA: TGTGCCAGCAGCTTACAAAGGACAGGGAATGGCTACACCTTC.

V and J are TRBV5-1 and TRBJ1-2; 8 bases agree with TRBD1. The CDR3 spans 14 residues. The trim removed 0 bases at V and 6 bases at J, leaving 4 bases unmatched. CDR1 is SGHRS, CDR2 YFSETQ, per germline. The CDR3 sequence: CASSLGTGQNGYTF. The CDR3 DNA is TGCGCCAGCAGCTTGGGGACAGGGCAGAATGGCTACACCTTC. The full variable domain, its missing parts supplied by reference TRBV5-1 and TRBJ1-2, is KAGVTQTPRYLIKTRGQQVTLSCSPISGHRSVSWYQQTPGQGLQFLFEYFSETQRNKGNFPGRFSGRQFSNSRSEMNVSTLELGDSALYLCASSLGTGQNGYTFGSGTRLTVV.

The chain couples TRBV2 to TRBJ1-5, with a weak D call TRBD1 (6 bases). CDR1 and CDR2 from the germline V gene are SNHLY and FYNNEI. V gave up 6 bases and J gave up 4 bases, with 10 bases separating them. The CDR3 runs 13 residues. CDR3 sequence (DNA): TGTGCCAGCAGGGACAGCTTGAATCAGCCCCAGCATTTT. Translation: CASRDSLNQPQHF.

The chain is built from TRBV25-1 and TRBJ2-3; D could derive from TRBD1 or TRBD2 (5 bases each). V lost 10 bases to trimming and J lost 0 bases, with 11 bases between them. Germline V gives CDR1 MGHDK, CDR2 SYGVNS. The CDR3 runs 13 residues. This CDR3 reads CATLGVSTDTQYF. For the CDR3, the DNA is TGTGCCACACTGGGGGTTAGCACAGATACGCAGTATTTT.

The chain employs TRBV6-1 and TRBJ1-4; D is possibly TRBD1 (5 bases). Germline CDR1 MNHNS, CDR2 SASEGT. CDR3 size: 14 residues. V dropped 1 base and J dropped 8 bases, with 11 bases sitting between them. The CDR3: CASSEVRAGEKLFF. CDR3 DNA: TGTGCCAGCAGTGAAGTCAGGGCTGGGGAAAAACTGTTTTTT.